A selection of T cell receptor beta chains follows, all from one sample in a study of technical replicates of blood from a handful of donors. Clones were sequenced by immunoSEQ multiplex PCR, and TCRdb holds only the in-frame ones, with some missing. The table has 30,000 to 40,000 clones, roughly 92% seen once. The material sequenced was PBMCs. The receptors originated from a human donor in good health. Some clones in this sample may be carry-over from other donors' samples. Both conserved end residues are part of each CDR3. The order of the fields is CDR3 protein, CDR3 DNA, D gene, V gene, J gene, clone size. A D gene is named only where the DNA matches it firmly. Clone size is stated in some rows and not others, as once, few, many or a class when expanded.

CDR3 protein: CASSEGLAGRSTDTQYF
CDR3 DNA: TGTGCCAGCAGTGAAGGCCTAGCGGGGCGCAGCACAGATACGCAGTATTTT
D gene: TRBD2
V gene: TRBV25-1
J gene: TRBJ2-3
clone size: -

CDR3 protein: CASSYGLAGEPNTGELFF
CDR3 DNA: TGCGCCAGCAGCTACGGACTAGCGGGGGAACCGAACACCGGGGAGCTGTTTTTT
D gene: TRBD2
V gene: TRBV4-3
J gene: TRBJ2-2
clone size: once

CDR3 protein: CSVAEGALSYEQYF
CDR3 DNA: TGCAGCGTTGCGGAAGGGGCCCTCTCCTACGAGCAGTACTTC
D gene: -
V gene: TRBV29-1
J gene: TRBJ2-7
clone size: -

CDR3 protein: CASSLGGQGGRKQYF
CDR3 DNA: TGTGCCAGCAGCTTGGGCGGACAGGGGGGAAGGAAGCAGTACTTC
D gene: TRBD1
V gene: TRBV5-4
J gene: TRBJ2-7
clone size: -

CDR3 protein: CASRPRQLRSLHF
CDR3 DNA: TGTGCCAGCAGACCCAGACAGCTTCGGTCCCTCCACTTT
D gene: -
V gene: TRBV5-6
J gene: TRBJ1-6
clone size: -

CDR3 protein: CASSQDLGSANYGYTF
CDR3 DNA: TGCGCCAGCAGCCAAGATCTAGGCAGCGCTAACTATGGCTACACCTTC
D gene: -
V gene: TRBV4-3
J gene: TRBJ1-2
clone size: once

CDR3 protein: CSAMRLAEAFF
CDR3 DNA: TGCAGTGCTATGAGACTGGCTGAAGCTTTCTTT
D gene: -
V gene: TRBV20-1
J gene: TRBJ1-1
clone size: -

CDR3 protein: CASSTLAGEETQYF
CDR3 DNA: TGTGCCAGCAGCACCCTAGCGGGGGAGGAGACCCAGTACTTC
D gene: TRBD2
V gene: TRBV9
J gene: TRBJ2-5
clone size: once

CDR3 protein: CASSTLAGGNTGELFF
CDR3 DNA: TGTGCCAGCAGCACACTAGCGGGGGGGAACACCGGGGAGCTGTTTTTT
D gene: TRBD2
V gene: TRBV7-6
J gene: TRBJ2-2
clone size: -

CDR3 protein: CAISTGAKIYEQYF
CDR3 DNA: TGTGCCATCAGTACAGGGGCTAAAATCTACGAGCAGTACTTC
D gene: TRBD1
V gene: TRBV10-3
J gene: TRBJ2-7
clone size: -

CDR3 protein: CASNGAKRPSGANVLTF
CDR3 DNA: TGTGCCAGCAATGGGGCTAAACGTCCCTCTGGGGCCAACGTCCTGACTTTC
D gene: -
V gene: TRBV28
J gene: TRBJ2-6
clone size: -

CDR3 protein: CASSLGGRRVNEQFF
CDR3 DNA: TGTGCCAGCAGCTTGGGGGGGCGTCGGGTCAATGAGCAGTTCTTC
D gene: -
V gene: TRBV5-8
J gene: TRBJ2-1
clone size: -

CDR3 protein: CASRADTRRDYGYTF
CDR3 DNA: TGTGCCAGCAGGGCGGACACGAGGAGGGACTATGGCTACACCTTC
D gene: -
V gene: TRBV27
J gene: TRBJ1-2
clone size: once

CDR3 protein: CASSLASVSGNTIYF
CDR3 DNA: TGTGCCAGCAGCTTAGCCTCGGTCTCTGGAAACACCATATATTTT
D gene: -
V gene: TRBV7-2
J gene: TRBJ1-3
clone size: -

CDR3 protein: CASSESSGWRNEQFF
CDR3 DNA: TGTGCCAGCAGTGAATCTAGCGGGTGGAGGAATGAGCAGTTCTTC
D gene: TRBD2
V gene: TRBV2
J gene: TRBJ2-1
clone size: -

CDR3 protein: CASRGRAPPTTNEKLFF
CDR3 DNA: TGTGCCAGTAGGGGGAGGGCCCCCCCCACAACTAATGAAAAACTGTTTTTT
D gene: -
V gene: TRBV19
J gene: TRBJ1-4
clone size: -

CDR3 protein: CASSPLGQGNTEAFF
CDR3 DNA: TGTGCCAGCAGCCCACTTGGACAGGGGAACACTGAAGCTTTCTTT
D gene: TRBD1
V gene: TRBV7-2
J gene: TRBJ1-1
clone size: once

CDR3 protein: CASRTGVKDTQYF
CDR3 DNA: TGCGCCAGCAGGACAGGGGTAAAAGATACGCAGTATTTT
D gene: TRBD1
V gene: TRBV5-1
J gene: TRBJ2-3
clone size: -

CDR3 protein: CASGSGLDYGYTF
CDR3 DNA: TGTGCCAGTGGGTCAGGGCTCGACTATGGCTACACCTTC
D gene: -
V gene: TRBV19
J gene: TRBJ1-2
clone size: -

CDR3 protein: CASRTGGARDTEAFF
CDR3 DNA: TGTGCCAGCAGGACAGGGGGCGCAAGGGACACTGAAGCTTTCTTT
D gene: TRBD1
V gene: TRBV6-5
J gene: TRBJ1-1
clone size: -

CDR3 protein: CAISESRTGGNEKLFF
CDR3 DNA: TGTGCCATCAGTGAGTCGAGGACAGGGGGGAATGAAAAACTGTTTTTT
D gene: TRBD1
V gene: TRBV10-3
J gene: TRBJ1-4
clone size: -

CDR3 protein: CASSRDRDRGTGNTIYF
CDR3 DNA: TGCGCCAGCAGCCGAGATAGGGACAGGGGAACTGGAAACACCATATATTTT
D gene: TRBD1
V gene: TRBV4-1
J gene: TRBJ1-3
clone size: once

CDR3 protein: CASSLGKTGVLNTEAFF
CDR3 DNA: TGCGCCAGCAGCTTGGGAAAAACAGGGGTCCTAAACACTGAAGCTTTCTTT
D gene: TRBD1
V gene: TRBV5-1
J gene: TRBJ1-1
clone size: -

CDR3 protein: CASSVGLAGPRGELFF
CDR3 DNA: TGTGCCAGCAGCGTAGGATTAGCGGGACCGAGGGGGGAGCTGTTTTTT
D gene: TRBD2
V gene: TRBV7-3
J gene: TRBJ2-2
clone size: -

CDR3 protein: CAWSQGRSYNEQFF
CDR3 DNA: TGTGCCTGGAGCCAGGGGCGTTCCTACAATGAGCAGTTCTTC
D gene: -
V gene: TRBV30
J gene: TRBJ2-1
clone size: -

CDR3 protein: CASSSGTGIREQYF
CDR3 DNA: TGTGCCAGCAGTTCCGGGACAGGGATACGGGAGCAGTACTTC
D gene: TRBD1
V gene: TRBV6-5
J gene: TRBJ2-7
clone size: -

CDR3 protein: CASSPGQNEKLFF
CDR3 DNA: TGTGCCAGCAGTCCGGGACAGAATGAAAAACTGTTTTTT
D gene: TRBD1
V gene: TRBV6-1
J gene: TRBJ1-4
clone size: -

CDR3 protein: CASSIGQSNTEAFF
CDR3 DNA: TGTGCCAGCAGTATAGGACAATCGAACACTGAAGCTTTCTTT
D gene: -
V gene: TRBV6-5
J gene: TRBJ1-1
clone size: once

CDR3 protein: CASSINGLARTYEQYF
CDR3 DNA: TGTGCCAGCAGTATAAATGGACTAGCGAGGACCTACGAGCAGTACTTC
D gene: TRBD2
V gene: TRBV7-2
J gene: TRBJ2-7
clone size: -

CDR3 protein: CASSAPDRTRSYEQYF
CDR3 DNA: TGTGCCAGCAGTGCCCCCGACAGGACGAGGTCCTACGAGCAGTACTTC
D gene: -
V gene: TRBV6-1
J gene: TRBJ2-7
clone size: -

CDR3 protein: CASSLGLRGLSYEQYF
CDR3 DNA: TGTGCCAGCAGCTTAGGTCTGCGGGGCCTCTCCTACGAGCAGTACTTC
D gene: -
V gene: TRBV11-2
J gene: TRBJ2-7
clone size: -

CDR3 protein: CASSVMDTQYF
CDR3 DNA: TGTGCCAGCAGCGTCATGGATACGCAGTATTTT
D gene: -
V gene: TRBV7-9
J gene: TRBJ2-3
clone size: -

CDR3 protein: CASSSQGNEQFF
CDR3 DNA: TGTGCCAGCAGCTCACAGGGCAATGAGCAGTTCTTC
D gene: -
V gene: TRBV7-6
J gene: TRBJ2-1
clone size: -

CDR3 protein: CATSRRRRTDTQYF
CDR3 DNA: TGTGCCACCAGCCGAAGGAGACGGACAGATACGCAGTATTTT
D gene: -
V gene: TRBV15
J gene: TRBJ2-3
clone size: -

CDR3 protein: CASGAGIWEQYF
CDR3 DNA: TGTGCCAGCGGAGCAGGGATTTGGGAGCAGTACTTC
D gene: -
V gene: TRBV6-1
J gene: TRBJ2-7
clone size: -

CDR3 protein: CASSFRGGPLGYTF
CDR3 DNA: TGTGCCAGCAGCTTCCGCGGGGGCCCTCTTGGCTACACCTTC
D gene: -
V gene: TRBV7-2
J gene: TRBJ1-2
clone size: -

CDR3 protein: CASSERVETEAFF
CDR3 DNA: TGTGCCAGCAGTGAGAGGGTGGAGACTGAAGCTTTCTTT
D gene: -
V gene: TRBV2
J gene: TRBJ1-1
clone size: -

CDR3 protein: CASSLTEGLAGIEQYF
CDR3 DNA: TGTGCCAGCAGCTTAACCGAGGGACTAGCGGGAATCGAGCAGTACTTC
D gene: TRBD2
V gene: TRBV11-2
J gene: TRBJ2-7
clone size: -

CDR3 protein: CASSPRTSGRGTDTQYF
CDR3 DNA: TGTGCCAGCAGCCCTCGGACTAGCGGGAGGGGCACAGATACGCAGTATTTT
D gene: TRBD2
V gene: TRBV5-4
J gene: TRBJ2-3
clone size: -

CDR3 protein: CSVEDLIVEAFF
CDR3 DNA: TGCAGCGTTGAAGATCTTATAGTGGAAGCTTTCTTT
D gene: -
V gene: TRBV29-1
J gene: TRBJ1-1
clone size: -

CDR3 protein: CSVRDTADYEQYF
CDR3 DNA: TGCAGCGTCCGGGACACCGCAGACTACGAGCAGTACTTC
D gene: -
V gene: TRBV29-1
J gene: TRBJ2-7
clone size: -

CDR3 protein: CASRVSGLSYEQYF
CDR3 DNA: TGTGCCAGCAGAGTGTCAGGGTTATCCTACGAGCAGTACTTC
D gene: -
V gene: TRBV6-5
J gene: TRBJ2-7
clone size: -

CDR3 protein: CAIKTSGDSDTQYF
CDR3 DNA: TGTGCCATCAAGACTAGCGGGGACTCAGATACGCAGTATTTT
D gene: TRBD2
V gene: TRBV10-3
J gene: TRBJ2-3
clone size: -

CDR3 protein: CASSQERYLNTEAFF
CDR3 DNA: TGCGCCAGCAGCCAAGAGAGGTACCTGAACACTGAAGCTTTCTTT
D gene: -
V gene: TRBV4-3
J gene: TRBJ1-1
clone size: -

CDR3 protein: CSVHGNEKLFF
CDR3 DNA: TGCAGTGTTCACGGTAATGAAAAACTGTTTTTT
D gene: -
V gene: TRBV20-1
J gene: TRBJ1-4
clone size: -

CDR3 protein: CASSPLADSYEQYF
CDR3 DNA: TGTGCCAGCTCACCACTAGCCGACTCCTACGAGCAGTACTTC
D gene: -
V gene: TRBV18
J gene: TRBJ2-7
clone size: -

CDR3 protein: CASSPRNGQQNTGELFF
CDR3 DNA: TGTGCCAGCAGCCCCAGAAATGGACAGCAAAACACCGGGGAGCTGTTTTTT
D gene: -
V gene: TRBV7-6
J gene: TRBJ2-2
clone size: -

CDR3 protein: CASSLAGGGRTEAFF
CDR3 DNA: TGTGCCAGCAGCTTAGCAGGAGGAGGGAGGACTGAAGCTTTCTTT
D gene: -
V gene: TRBV7-6
J gene: TRBJ1-1
clone size: -

CDR3 protein: CASSQVSAWQGDSYEQYF
CDR3 DNA: TGCGCCAGCAGCCAAGTATCGGCCTGGCAGGGGGACTCCTACGAGCAGTACTTC
D gene: TRBD1
V gene: TRBV4-3
J gene: TRBJ2-7
clone size: -

CDR3 protein: CARRGDRTYEQYF
CDR3 DNA: TGCGCCAGGAGAGGGGACAGAACCTACGAGCAGTACTTC
D gene: TRBD1
V gene: TRBV5-1
J gene: TRBJ2-7
clone size: -